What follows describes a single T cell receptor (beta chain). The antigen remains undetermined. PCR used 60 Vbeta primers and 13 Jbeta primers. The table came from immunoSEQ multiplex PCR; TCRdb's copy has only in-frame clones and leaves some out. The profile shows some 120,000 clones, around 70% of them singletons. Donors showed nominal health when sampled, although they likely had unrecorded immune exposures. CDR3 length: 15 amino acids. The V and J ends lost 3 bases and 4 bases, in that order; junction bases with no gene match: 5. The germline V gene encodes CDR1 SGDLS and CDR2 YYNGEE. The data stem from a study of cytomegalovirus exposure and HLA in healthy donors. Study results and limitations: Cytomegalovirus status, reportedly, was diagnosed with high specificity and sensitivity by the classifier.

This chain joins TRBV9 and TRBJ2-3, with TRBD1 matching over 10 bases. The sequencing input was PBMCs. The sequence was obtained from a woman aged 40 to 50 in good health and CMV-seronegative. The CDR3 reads CASSAGTGEADTQYF. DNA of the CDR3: TGTGCCAGCAGCGCCGGGACAGGGGAGGCAGATACGCAGTATTTT.